The clone carrying this T cell receptor beta chain has a handful of counts. Sequencing used immunoSEQ multiplex PCR; TCRdb keeps in-frame clones, though not all of them. The sample has around 50,000 clones, nearly 95% seen once. The source of the sample is a study of T cell changes during pregnancy in multiple sclerosis. The CDR3 sequence is 14 residues long. V lost 4 bases and J lost 6, with 15 bases in between. CDR1 and CDR2 from the germline V gene are SEHNR and FQNEAQ (reference sequence). The sample consisted of CD4+ T cells from peripheral blood mononuclear cells, taken after pregnancy. The chain recombines TRBV7-9 with TRBJ1-2, with D perhaps TRBD1 (5 bases). The sequence derives from a female donor in good health, enrolled as a control in a pregnancy study. CDR3 bases: TGTGCCAGCAGCTCTCTCTACATCAGGGATGGCTACACCTTC. Residues: CASSSLYIRDGYTF.